The 24 T cell receptor beta chains in this list originate from one sample, sequenced in a study of T cell repertoires in cytomegalovirus infection. Using its own MiXCR run on the reads, TCRdb lists one record per CDR3 protein. The profile covers some 250,000 distinct CDR3 sequences, with 9.1% appearing a single time and about 16% taken by the ten largest. The material sequenced was PBMCs. Source of these receptors: a human donor in good health (CMV status not recorded). Some clones in this sample may be carry-over from other donors' samples.

This clonotype was recorded at least ten times. The CDR3 reads CASSPRGTTQYF. As DNA, the CDR3 is TGTGCCAGCAGCCCCAGGGGTACCACGCAGTATTTT. This chain joins TRBV7-2 and TRBJ2-3; D is perhaps TRBD1 (6 bases). Germline-derived CDR1 and CDR2 are SGHTA and FQGNSA. The CDR3 length is 12 residues. V lost 5 bases and J lost 9, with 12 bases in between.

This clonotype appeared many times. V gene TRBV6-2 or TRBV6-3 combines with J gene TRBJ2-7; D gene unclear. The V gene's germline CDR1 is MNHEY and CDR2 SVGEGT. This CDR3 region has 12 residues. V was clipped by 3 bases and J by 3 bases, with 6 bases between them. CDR3 coding DNA: TGTGCCAGCAGTTATCAGCTCTACGAGCAGTACTTC. Residues: CASSYQLYEQYF.

In this sample, this clonotype turned up many times. The chain has TRBV7-9 and TRBJ1-6; 9 nucleotides agree with TRBD1. The CDR3 spans 16 residues. CDR1 is SEHNR and CDR2 is FQNEAQ in the germline V gene (reference sequence). J gave up 13 bases and V 5 bases, and 15 bases lay outside the gene matches. The CDR3 protein is CASSPSLTGGTSPLHF. DNA of the CDR3: TGTGCCAGCAGCCCCTCGCTGACAGGGGGGACTTCGCCCCTCCACTTT.

The V and J genes are TRBV6-1 and TRBJ2-7; D perhaps matches TRBD2 (5 bases). Deletions cut 5 bases from V and 6 bases from J, with 11 bases between. CDR3 length: 12 amino acids. The V gene's germline CDR1 is MNHNS and CDR2 SASEGT. CDR3 in amino acids: CASSQPAGEQYF. Written as DNA, the CDR3 is TGTGCCAGCAGTCAACCCGCGGGCGAGCAGTACTTC.

The chain employs TRBV19 and TRBJ2-1, with D perhaps matching TRBD1 (6 bases). V was cut by 11 bases and J by 0 bases, with 20 bases left in between. The CDR3 totals 16 residues. Germline CDR1 reads LNHDA; CDR2 reads SQIVND (reference sequence). DNA of the CDR3: TGTGCCTCAAGTTCCCAGGGGAAGAGCTCCTACAATGAGCAGTTCTTC. Translation: CASSSQGKSSYNEQFF.

This clonotype has just a few counts. The rearrangement uses TRBV7-6 and TRBJ1-2, with 12 bases matching TRBD1. CDR3 length: 16 residues. Trimming took 5 bases from V and 0 from J; bases not matched to a gene: 4. Germline V gives CDR1 SGHVS, CDR2 FNYEAQ. The CDR3 sequence: CASSPGQGASNYGYTF. The DNA for the CDR3 is TGTGCCAGCAGCCCGGGACAGGGGGCTTCTAACTATGGCTACACCTTC.

This clonotype was detected only a few times. This rearrangement joins TRBV11-2 to TRBJ2-7; D is possibly TRBD1 (7 bases). The CDR3 has 15 amino acids. The V end was cut by 0 bases, the J end by 12 bases, with 21 bases between. The V gene's germline CDR1 is SGHAT and CDR2 FQNNGV. CDR3 in DNA: TGTGCCAGCAGCTTAGAAAGCAGGGGGATCGGGAGTCGGTACTTC. Its protein is CASSLESRGIGSRYF.

This clonotype has more than one count but fewer than ten. The chain uses TRBV19 and TRBJ2-3, with TRBD1 identical over 10 bases. The CDR3 runs to 16 residues. CDR1 LNHDA and CDR2 SQIVND come from the germline V gene (reference sequence). V dropped 8 bases and J dropped 0; count of bases not matched to a gene: 8. CDR3 nucleotide sequence: TGTGCCAGTCTTGGACAGGGGGTGACTAGCACAGATACGCAGTATTTT. This codes for CASLGQGVTSTDTQYF.

Ten or more counts support this clonotype. This rearrangement joins TRBV7-2 to TRBJ1-2; no firm D call. Germline V CDR1 and CDR2: SGHTA, FQGNSA. Trimming stripped 5 bases from V and 7 bases from J, with 14 bases between. The CDR3 runs 13 residues. The CDR3 sequence is CASSLQTLPGYTF. In nucleotides, the CDR3 is TGTGCCAGCAGCCTCCAGACCCTACCTGGCTACACCTTC.

This clonotype was found many times. J is TRBJ1-2 and V is TRBV6-1; the D is unclear. The CDR3 covers 13 residues. Germline V gene lookup returns CDR1 MNHNS and CDR2 SASEGT. Trimming removed 7 bases from V and 4 bases from J, with 13 bases in between. CDR3 bases: TGTGCCAGCAAAGACGGGAACCTCTATGGCTACACCTTC. Its translation: CASKDGNLYGYTF.

The sample holds a few counts of this clonotype. V is TRBV7-9 and J is TRBJ1-1; D ambiguous. Deletions cut 5 bases from V and 6 bases from J, with 13 bases between. The CDR3 spans 13 residues. CDR1 is SEHNR, CDR2 FQNEAQ, per germline (reference sequence). The CDR3 loop is CASSLPSVAEAFF. The CDR3 DNA is TGTGCCAGCAGCCTCCCGTCGGTCGCTGAAGCTTTCTTT.

The table lists this clonotype with many counts. The chain combines TRBV7-2 with TRBJ2-3; 7 nucleotides match TRBD2. V lost 3 bases, J lost 0 bases, and 6 bases stayed unmatched. The germline CDR1 and CDR2 sequences are SGHTA and FQGNSA. The CDR3 is made up of 16 amino acids. The CDR3 coding sequence is TGTGCCAGCAGCTTGGGGAGGGGACGAAGCACAGATACGCAGTATTTT. Its protein is CASSLGRGRSTDTQYF.

This clonotype was recorded at least ten times. The CDR3 DNA is TGTGCCAGCAGCTTAAAGGGAGGGGGCGCGACTGGAAACACCATATATTTT. This encodes CASSLKGGGATGNTIYF. The V call is TRBV7-2, the J call TRBJ1-3, with 7 nucleotides matching TRBD1. The V and J ends lost 2 bases and 2 bases, in that order; junction bases with no gene match: 9. Per the germline V gene, CDR1 is SGHTA and CDR2 is FQGNSA. This CDR3 is 17 amino acids long.

This clonotype has ten or more counts. The rearrangement links TRBV15 to TRBJ1-3; D gene ambiguous. Trimming removed 0 bases at V and 2 bases at J, with 8 bases between. CDR1 LNHNV and CDR2 YYDKDF come from the germline V gene (reference sequence). The CDR3 spans 15 residues. In nucleotides, the CDR3 is TGTGCCACCAGCAGAGAGTTCGTCCCTGGAAACACCATATATTTT. It specifies CATSREFVPGNTIYF.

This clonotype appeared many times. This chain joins TRBV6-2 or TRBV6-3 and TRBJ2-7; possible D gene TRBD2, 6 bases. The CDR3 runs 15 residues. With 1 base removed from V and 5 bases from J, the gap between germline ends came to 15 bases. Looked up from germline, CDR1 is MNHEY and CDR2 is SVGEGT. The CDR3 loop is CASSYLSSGLDEQYF. Written as DNA, the CDR3 is TGTGCCAGCAGTTACTTGTCCAGCGGGCTCGACGAGCAGTACTTC.

Many counts were recorded for this clonotype. The chain carries TRBV7-8 and TRBJ2-2; 9 nucleotides match TRBD2. The CDR3 is 15 residues long. Germline-derived CDR1 and CDR2 are SGHVS and FQNEAQ. Losses at the gene ends were 1 base for V and 9 bases for J; bases not matched to a gene: 6. The DNA for the CDR3 is TGTGCCAGCAGCTTAGGTCCGACTAGCGGCCGGGAGCTGTTTTTT. Translation gives CASSLGPTSGRELFF.

This clonotype was counted ten times or more. V is TRBV7-6 and J is TRBJ2-2; TRBD2 might be the D (6 bases). Germline CDR1 reads SGHVS; CDR2 reads FNYEAQ. V lost 1 base and J 7 bases, leaving 13 bases between the germline ends. This CDR3 is 15 amino acids long. The CDR3 nucleotides are TGTGCCAGCAGCTTAGGTCCTAGCGCGGGCGGGGAGCTGTTTTTT. Its translation is CASSLGPSAGGELFF.

In its sample, this clonotype was seen many times. The chain recombines TRBV27 with TRBJ2-7, with a weak D call TRBD1 (6 bases). The CDR3 covers 11 residues. Germline V gene data show CDR1 as MNHEY and CDR2 as SMNVEV (reference sequence). Deletions cut 8 bases from V and 4 bases from J, with 9 bases between. As DNA, the CDR3 is TGTGCCAGCCAGACAGGATACGAGCAGTACTTC. It codes for CASQTGYEQYF.

In this sample, this clonotype turned up a few times. The rearrangement uses TRBV6-6 and TRBJ2-5; 10 positions match TRBD1. Per germline, CDR1 MNHNY and CDR2 SVGAGI (reference sequence). V dropped 5 bases and J dropped 1; count of bases not matched to a gene: 16. CDR3 length equals 19 residues. CDR3 DNA sequence: TGTGCCAGCAGTACCCCGGGACAGGGGTCTGTCTGGGGCCAAGAGACCCAGTACTTC. Residues: CASSTPGQGSVWGQETQYF.

This clonotype was detected ten times or more. The chain links TRBV7-2 to TRBJ2-7, with TRBD1 matching over 8 bases. V dropped 3 bases and J dropped 0; count of bases not matched to a gene: 1. This CDR3 is built from 14 residues. CDR1 is SGHTA and CDR2 is FQGNSA in the germline V gene. CDR3 sequence: CASSLQGASYEQYF. The CDR3 DNA reads as TGTGCCAGCAGCTTGCAGGGGGCCTCCTACGAGCAGTACTTC.

This clonotype was counted many times. The chain uses TRBV7-2 and TRBJ1-2; tentatively, D is TRBD1 (5 bases). Trimming removed 3 bases at V and 7 bases at J, with 15 bases between. The CDR3 contains 14 residues. Germline CDR1 and CDR2: SGHTA and FQGNSA. CDR3 DNA: TGTGCCAGCAGCTTGCCCACAGGATTTGTTGGCTACACCTTC. This translates into CASSLPTGFVGYTF.

At least ten counts were recorded for this clonotype. The chain recombines TRBV7-9 with TRBJ1-2, with 7 bases matching TRBD1. V was pared by 4 bases and J by 14 bases, with 16 bases of the junction left unmatched. Germline loops: CDR1 SEHNR, CDR2 FQNEAQ (reference sequence). This CDR3 contains 14 residues. CDR3 bases: TGTGCCAGCAGCTCAGCTTGGACAGGCCTCTCTAATACCTTC. Encoded protein: CASSSAWTGLSNTF.

The chain combines TRBV29-1 with TRBJ2-3; D unresolved. The CDR3 is 11 residues long. The germline CDR1 and CDR2 sequences are SQVTM and ANQGSEA. V lost 6 bases and J 0 bases, leaving 4 bases between the germline ends. The DNA of the CDR3 is TGCAGCGTCATTAGCACAGATACGCAGTATTTT. It codes for CSVISTDTQYF.

This clonotype was counted many times. The rearrangement uses TRBV20-1 and TRBJ2-6; TRBD1 matches 10 bases. CDR1 is DFQATT, CDR2 SNEGSKA, per germline (reference sequence). V shed 0 bases and J 1 base; nucleotides not matched to a gene: 3. The CDR3 covers 17 residues. CDR3 coding DNA: TGCAGTGCTAGAGATCGGGACAGGGGTTCTGGGGCCAACGTCCTGACTTTC. Translation: CSARDRDRGSGANVLTF.